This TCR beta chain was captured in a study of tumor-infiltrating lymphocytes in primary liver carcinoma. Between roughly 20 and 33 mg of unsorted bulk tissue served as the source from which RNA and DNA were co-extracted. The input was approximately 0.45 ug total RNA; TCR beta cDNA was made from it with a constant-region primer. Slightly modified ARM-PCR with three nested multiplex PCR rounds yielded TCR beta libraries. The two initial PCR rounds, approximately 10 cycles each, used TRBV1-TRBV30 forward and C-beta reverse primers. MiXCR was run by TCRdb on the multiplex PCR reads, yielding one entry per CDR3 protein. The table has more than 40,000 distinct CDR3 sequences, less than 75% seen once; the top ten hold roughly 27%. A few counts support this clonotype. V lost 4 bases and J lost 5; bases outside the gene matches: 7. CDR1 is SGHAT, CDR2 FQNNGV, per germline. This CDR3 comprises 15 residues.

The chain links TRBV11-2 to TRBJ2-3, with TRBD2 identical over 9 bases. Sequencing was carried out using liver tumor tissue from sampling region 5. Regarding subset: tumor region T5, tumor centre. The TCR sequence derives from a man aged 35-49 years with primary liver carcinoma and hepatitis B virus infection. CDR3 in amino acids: CASSYDAGGLDTQYF. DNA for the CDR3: TGTGCCAGCAGCTACGATGCGGGAGGGTTAGATACGCAGTATTTT.